This T cell receptor beta chain was identified during a study of cytomegalovirus exposure and HLA in healthy donors. This CDR3 is 13 amino acids long. Per the germline V gene, CDR1 is SNHLY and CDR2 is FYNNEI. V was shortened by 6 bases and J by 1 base, with 9 bases between the two germline ends. Only one count was recorded for this clone. Antigen: not known. Healthy bone marrow donors supplied every sample. These donors counted as nominally healthy when sampled, but unrecorded immune exposures were likely. 60 Vbeta and 13 Jbeta primers were used in PCR. Clones were read by immunoSEQ multiplex PCR, and TCRdb kept only the in-frame ones, dropping some. The profile shows 150,000 or so clones, roughly 80% of them singletons. The study's findings and limits: CMV serostatus was the only recorded immune exposure for donors.

The TCR originated in a man aged 35 to 55 in good health and CMV-seropositive. Specimen: PBMCs. The rearrangement links TRBV2 to TRBJ1-1, with D tentatively TRBD1 (5 bases). The CDR3 region has the DNA TGTGCCAGCAGGTATCAGGGGAACACTGAAGCTTTCTTT. Its translation is CASRYQGNTEAFF.